Shown below are 17 T cell receptor beta chains from a single sample sequenced in a study of blood T cell repertoires in COVID-19. Sequenced by immunoSEQ multiplex PCR; TCRdb stores in-frame clones only, minus some. The sample has some 85,000 clones, nearly 90% seen once; the top ten hold over 7%. Sample: peripheral blood. Source of these receptors: a man aged 50-59 years with acute or convalescent COVID-19.

A few counts support this clone. V gene TRBV2 combines with J gene TRBJ1-1; tentatively, D is TRBD1 (5 bases). Germline V gene lookup returns CDR1 SNHLY and CDR2 FYNNEI. Trimming took 7 bases from V and 1 from J, leaving 10 bases between them. This CDR3 region has 13 residues. CDR3 DNA: TGTGCCAGCATGGGGCAGCCGAACACTGAAGCTTTCTTT. Translating it yields CASMGQPNTEAFF.

The rearrangement joins TRBV21-1 to TRBJ2-7; the table's D call, TRBD2, was not checked against the DNA. TRBV21-1 is reported as a pseudogene. The CDR3 runs to 16 residues. CDR3 DNA sequence: TGTGCCAGCAGGAAAGGCGCGGCCCTAATTTCTTACGAGCAGTACGTC. It specifies CASRKGAALISYEQYV.

The chain employs TRBV19 and TRBJ2-5, with D tentatively TRBD1 (6 bases). The CDR3 consists of 14 residues. The germline V gene has CDR1 LNHDA and CDR2 SQIVND (reference sequence). V was shortened by 4 bases and J by 2 bases, with 11 bases between the two germline ends. CDR3 loop: CASSRQGIQETQYF. CDR3 coding DNA: TGTGCCAGTAGTAGGCAGGGGATACAAGAGACCCAGTACTTC.

The V call is TRBV29-1, the J call TRBJ1-1, with D possibly matching TRBD1 (6 bases). V shed 5 bases and J shed 4 bases, with 14 bases lying between them. The CDR3 length is 13 residues. In germline, CDR1 is SQVTM, CDR2 ANQGSEA. CDR3 DNA sequence: TGCAGCGTTATGCAGGGGAGGGGCACTGAAGCTTTCTTT. Its protein is CSVMQGRGTEAFF.

V is TRBV20-1 and J is TRBJ1-2, with TRBD1 as a possible D gene (5 bases). CDR3 length: 13 residues. Trimming pared 3 bases from V and 6 bases from J, leaving 14 bases between. Germline CDR1 DFQATT, CDR2 SNEGSKA (reference sequence). DNA for the CDR3: TGCAGTGCTAGTAGCTGGGGCGCAGATGGCTACACCTTC. Amino acids: CSASSWGADGYTF.

The chain recombines TRBV4-1 with TRBJ2-2; D not certain. V was pared by 5 bases and J by 0 bases, with 13 bases between. The CDR3 runs to 16 residues. CDR1 and CDR2 from the germline V gene are MGHRA and YSYEKL. The CDR3 DNA reads TGCGCCAGCAGCGCCGTGTGGCTTTCGAACACCGGGGAGCTGTTTTTT. Its translation is CASSAVWLSNTGELFF.

This clone was observed a few times. Other DNA sequences in the same sample also yield this CDR3. The chain links TRBV5-1 to TRBJ1-2; D possibly corresponds to TRBD1 (6 bases). Trimming shortened V by 4 bases and J by 3 bases, and 10 bases separated the two germline ends. There are 13 residues in the CDR3. Germline assignment: CDR1 SGHRS and CDR2 YFSETQ. The CDR3 here is CASSPQGDYGYTF. CDR3 DNA sequence: TGCGCCAGCAGCCCACAGGGCGACTATGGCTACACCTTC.

The chain links TRBV2 to TRBJ2-3; tentative D call: TRBD1 (6 bases). The CDR3 covers 14 residues. Germline CDR1 SNHLY, CDR2 FYNNEI. V shed 6 bases and J shed 4 bases, with 14 bases lying between them. CDR3 sequence (DNA): TGTGCCAGCAGGGAGAACTACAGGGCAGATACGCAGTATTTT. It translates to CASRENYRADTQYF. The full variable domain, with the rest looked up from reference TRBV2 and TRBJ2-3, is EPEVTQTPSHQVTQMGQEVILRCVPISNHLYFYWYRQILGQKVEFLVSFYNNEISEKSEIFDDQFSVERPDGSNFTLKIRSTKLEDSAMYFCASRENYRADTQYFGPGTRLTVL.

This chain joins TRBV6-2 or TRBV6-3 and TRBJ1-5, with D possibly TRBD1 on 5 matching bases. The CDR3 runs to 16 residues. V was cut by 0 bases and J by 4 bases, with 13 bases left in between. Germline V gene sequence: CDR1 MNHEY, CDR2 SVGEGT. CDR3 bases: TGTGCCAGCAGTTACTCGGCAGGGATCGAGAATCAGCCCCAGCATTTT. This gives the protein CASSYSAGIENQPQHF.

The chain couples TRBV9 to TRBJ2-2; D call uncertain. Trimming left V 4 bases short and J 5 bases short, with 9 bases between. This CDR3 spans 13 amino acids. The germline V gene has CDR1 SGDLS and CDR2 YYNGEE. CDR3 nucleotide sequence: TGTGCCAGCAGCCCCGAGTGGACCGGGGAGCTGTTTTTT. Amino acids: CASSPEWTGELFF.

This chain links TRBV7-8 with TRBJ1-3, with 8 bases that match TRBD1. This CDR3 is built from 21 residues. The V gene's germline CDR1 is SGHVS and CDR2 FQNEAQ. Unmatched junction bases numbered 19, after V lost 2 bases and J lost 1 base. CDR3 sequence: CASSLRRIGTGRLGSGNTIYF. DNA of the CDR3: TGTGCCAGCAGCTTACGGCGGATTGGGACAGGAAGATTGGGGTCTGGAAACACCATATATTTT.

The CDR3 nucleotides read TGCGCCAGCAGCCATGGGGTGGCGGGGGGGAAAGAGACCCAGTACTTC. Its protein product is CASSHGVAGGKETQYF. This sequence joins TRBV4-1 and TRBJ2-5, with 9 bases aligning to TRBD2. The CDR3 has 16 amino acids. The germline CDR1 and CDR2 sequences are MGHRA and YSYEKL. V lost 3 bases, J lost 3 bases, and 8 bases stayed unmatched.

The V call is TRBV11-2, the J call TRBJ2-1; 12 positions match TRBD1. V was clipped by 0 bases and J by 10 bases; unmatched bases: 1. Germline assignment: CDR1 SGHAT and CDR2 FQNNGV. The CDR3 covers 14 residues. The CDR3 DNA reads TGTGCCAGCAGCTTAGATGGGACAGGGGGCGAGCAGTTCTTC. Translation gives CASSLDGTGGEQFF.

This chain joins TRBV28 and TRBJ1-2; D may be TRBD1 (5 bases). V was pared by 3 bases and J by 3 bases, with 11 bases between. Per germline, CDR1 MDHEN and CDR2 SYDVKM. This CDR3 has 14 amino acids. The CDR3 sequence: CASSFGGEHYGYTF. DNA of the CDR3: TGTGCCAGCAGTTTTGGAGGGGAGCACTATGGCTACACCTTC.

This chain connects TRBV30 to TRBJ2-3; the match to TRBD1 covers 9 bases. Germline-derived CDR1 and CDR2 are GTSNPN and SVGIG (reference sequence). This CDR3 is built from 14 residues. Trimming cost V 4 bases and J 5 bases; bases outside gene matches: 7. The CDR3 region is CAWIGTGMIDTQYF. CDR3 coding DNA: TGTGCCTGGATTGGGACAGGGATGATAGATACGCAGTATTTT.

The chain joins TRBV29-1 to TRBJ1-2; TRBD1 matches 8 bases. The CDR3 totals 14 residues. V was clipped by 6 bases and J by 1 base; unmatched bases: 7. Germline V gene sequence: CDR1 SQVTM, CDR2 ANQGSEA. The DNA of the CDR3 is TGCAGCGTCGGACAGGGTCGGGGTAACTATGGCTACACCTTC. Its translation: CSVGQGRGNYGYTF.

The chain has TRBV3-1 (or the pseudogene TRBV3-2) and TRBJ2-1; a weak D match, TRBD2 (7 bases). V gave up 4 bases and J gave up 9 bases, with 16 bases separating them. The CDR3 has 14 residues. Germline CDR1 reads LGHDT; CDR2 reads YNNKEL (reference sequence). CDR3 sequence reads: CASSPPGGGGEQFF. CDR3 DNA: TGTGCCAGCAGCCCCCCCGGGGGCGGGGGTGAGCAGTTCTTC.